The T cell receptor beta chain under discussion was sequenced for a study of cytomegalovirus exposure and HLA in healthy donors. Study-level results: Association with HLA alleles at 0.05 false discovery rate was found for 16,951 TCR beta sequences in a later analysis. The study labeled 164 TCR beta chains cytomegalovirus-associated. In an earlier analysis, in around 590 donors, most V segments appeared productive either ~90% or ~30% of the time.

Regarding donors, all were healthy bone marrow donors. Trimming took 5 bases from V and 4 from J, leaving 14 bases between them. This CDR3 contains 14 residues. CDR1 is SGHVS and CDR2 is FNYEAQ in the germline V gene. The PCR employed 60 Vbeta primers together with 13 Jbeta primers. Assay: immunoSEQ multiplex PCR; the TCRdb copy retains only in-frame clones and omits some. The sample has around 120,000 clones; around 85% are singletons. This clone was found once. Its cognate antigen is unknown. The chain couples TRBV7-6 to TRBJ1-1; a weak D match, TRBD1 (6 bases). This receptor was identified in a boy aged 5-17 years in good health and CMV-seronegative. Sequences were obtained from PBMCs. The CDR3 coding sequence is TGTGCCAGCAGCCCCAGGGTGGGGGCCACTGAAGCTTTCTTT. This sequence encodes CASSPRVGATEAFF.